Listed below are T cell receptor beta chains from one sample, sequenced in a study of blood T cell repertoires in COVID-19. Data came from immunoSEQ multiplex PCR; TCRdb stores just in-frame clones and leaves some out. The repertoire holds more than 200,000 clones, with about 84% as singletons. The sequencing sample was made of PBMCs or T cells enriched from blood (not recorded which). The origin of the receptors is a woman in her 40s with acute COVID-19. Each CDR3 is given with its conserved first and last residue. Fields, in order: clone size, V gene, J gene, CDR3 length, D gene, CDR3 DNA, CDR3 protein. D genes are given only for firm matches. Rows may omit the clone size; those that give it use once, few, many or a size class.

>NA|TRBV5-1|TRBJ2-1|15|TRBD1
TGCGCCAGCAGAACCGGGACAGACGCCTACAATGAGCAGTTCTTC
CASRTGTDAYNEQFF
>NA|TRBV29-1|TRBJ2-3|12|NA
TGCACCTATTCGCAGGGACTCAATACGCAGTATTTT
CTYSQGLNTQYF
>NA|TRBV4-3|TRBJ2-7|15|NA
TGCGCCAGCAGCCAAGATCTAGGGCAACAGGACGAGCAGTACTTC
CASSQDLGQQDEQYF
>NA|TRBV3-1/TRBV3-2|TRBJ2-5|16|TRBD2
TGTGCCAGCAGCCGAGGGCCTAGCGGGAGGTGGGAGACCCAGTACTTC
CASSRGPSGRWETQYF
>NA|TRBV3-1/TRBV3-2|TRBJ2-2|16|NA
TGTGCCAGCAGCCAAGGAACAGGGTCGAACACCGGGGAGCTGTTTTTT
CASSQGTGSNTGELFF
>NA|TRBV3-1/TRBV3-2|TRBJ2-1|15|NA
TGTGCCAGCAGCCAAGCGGGTCTCTCCTACAATGAGCAGTTCTTC
CASSQAGLSYNEQFF
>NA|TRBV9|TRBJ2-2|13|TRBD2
TGTGCCAGCAGCCAAAGCGGGATCGGGGAGCTGTTTTTT
CASSQSGIGELFF
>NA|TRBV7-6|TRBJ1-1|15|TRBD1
TGTGCCAGCAGCTTAGACAGGGGTTGGGGCACTGAAGCTTTCTTT
CASSLDRGWGTEAFF
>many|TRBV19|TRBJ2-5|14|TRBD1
TGTGCCAGTAGGGGGACAGGGGTTCGGGAGACCCAGTACTTC
CASRGTGVRETQYF
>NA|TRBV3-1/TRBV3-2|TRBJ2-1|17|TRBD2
TGTGCCAGCAGGACTAGCGGGAGTCAGGGGGTGTACAATGAGCAGTTCTTC
CASRTSGSQGVYNEQFF
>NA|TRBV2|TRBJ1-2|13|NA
TGTGCCAGCACGCGGCAGGGAATAAATGGCTACACCTTC
CASTRQGINGYTF
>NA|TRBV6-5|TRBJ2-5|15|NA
TGTGCCAGCAGTAACGACGGCAGGGGTCAAGAGACCCAGTACTTC
CASSNDGRGQETQYF
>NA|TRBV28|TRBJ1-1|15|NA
TGTGCCAGCAGTTTTGAACAGGCGGGAGGCACTGAAGCTTTCTTT
CASSFEQAGGTEAFF
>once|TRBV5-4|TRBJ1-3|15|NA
TGTGCCAGCAGCTTGGTCGGGGTGACTGGAAACACCATATATTTT
CASSLVGVTGNTIYF